The clone carrying this T cell receptor beta chain was recorded a few times. TCRdb passed the RT-PCR reads through MiXCR, listing each CDR3 protein once. The data contain roughly 540,000 distinct CDR3 sequences, less than 25% of them singletons. These data originate in a study of response to subunit inactivated influenza vaccine. Germline loops: CDR1 SQVTM, CDR2 ANQGSEA. V was clipped by 5 bases and J by 9 bases; unmatched bases: 18. This CDR3 contains 16 residues. This same sample was also part of a study on T cells expressing NK-cell markers. That paper notes: UMIs were included in TCR beta cDNA generated by 5'RACE template switching. The study drew TCR beta repertoires from sorted CD3+CD56+NKG2C+, CD3+CD56+NKG2C- and CD3+CD56-NKG2C+ T cells.

Here the sequenced sample was CD4+ T cells sorted from PBMCs, taken 11 to 12 days after vaccination. V is TRBV29-1 and J is TRBJ2-7, with TRBD2 matching over 11 bases. The receptor was isolated from a man aged 50 to 60 who received an inactivated influenza vaccine. CDR3 region: CSVLGLAGASRFGQYF. DNA for the CDR3: TGCAGCGTTCTTGGACTAGCGGGCGCTTCCCGGTTCGGGCAGTACTTC.